The present T cell receptor (beta chain) was sequenced within a study of blood T cell repertoires in COVID-19. At the level of the study: Collection of acute and convalescent COVID-19 samples took place in the United States, Italy and Spain.

The CDR3 runs 15 residues. Germline V lookup: CDR1 MGHDK, CDR2 SYGVNS. The V segment lost 3 bases and the J segment 3 bases; nucleotides outside the gene matches: 5. In the authors' workflow: The authors estimated nucleated cell counts from reference gene primer amplification. The data were produced by immunoSEQ multiplex PCR, yet TCRdb's version contains in-frame clones alone and is incomplete. The DNA was the basis for D and trimming; V, J and clone size are from that table. This sample has roughly 160,000 clones, with around 86% found just once. The clonotype comes from a man between 60 and 70 years old with acute or convalescent COVID-19. This rearrangement joins TRBV25-1 to TRBJ1-3, with 7 bases that match TRBD1. Sequenced: peripheral blood. The CDR3 loop is CASSDDRDGGNTIYF. The CDR3 nucleotides read TGTGCCAGCAGTGATGACAGGGACGGTGGAAACACCATATATTTT. The variable domain in full, with the rest retrieved from reference TRBV25-1 and TRBJ1-3, is EADIYQTPRYLVIGTGKKITLECSQTMGHDKMYWYQQDPGMELHLIHYSYGVNSTEKGDLSSESTVSRIRTEHFPLTLESARPSHTSQYLCASSDDRDGGNTIYFGEGSWLTVV.